This T cell receptor (beta chain) stems from a study of PD-1 blockade in classical Hodgkin lymphoma. Points on this clone: Antigen unknown.

Germline V gene lookup returns CDR1 KGHSH and CDR2 LQKENI. CDR3 length equals 15 residues. The V and J ends lost 1 base and 5 bases respectively, with 12 bases between them. The method was immunoSEQ multiplex PCR; TCRdb's version includes in-frame clones alone and lacks a portion of them. The data contain around 30,000 clones, approximately 78% of them singletons. Sample time point: cycle 4 day 1 (C4D1), after 5 to 7 weeks of nivolumab. Each patient relapsed following autologous stem cell transplantation, and prior brentuximab vedotin exposure differed. Magnetic negative selection was used to purify CD4+ T cells from thawed PBMCs. Findings and caveats of the study: Compared with healthy donors, newly diagnosed patients reportedly showed lower baseline TCR diversity.

The sequences come from CD4+ T cells from blood, collected before the fourth cycle of nivolumab. The chain recombines TRBV18 with TRBJ2-1; D unresolved. The receptor comes from a human donor with classical Hodgkin lymphoma. CDR3 sequence (DNA): TGTGCCAGCTCACCACTTAACCAGCCTAACAATGAGCAGTTCTTC. Translated, it gives CASSPLNQPNNEQFF.